A selection of T cell receptor beta chains follows, all from one sample in a study of beta chain features in type 1 diabetes. TCRdb's table, derived via immunoSEQ multiplex PCR, lists solely in-frame clones and lacks some. This sample yields under 300,000 clones, of which approximately 14% are seen a single time; roughly 0.02% belongs to the top ten. Sequenced sample: naive CD4+ T cells from blood. These receptor sequences come from a man aged 30 to 39 with type 1 diabetes. The CDR3 runs from the conserved cysteine through the conserved F or W. A D gene is named only where the DNA matches it firmly. Clone size is not always given. Where it is, it says once, few, many or a class for expanded clones.

TRBJ2-5,few,TRBD2,TRBV7-2,CASSLRGGGQETQYF,TGTGCCAGCAGCTTGAGAGGCGGGGGCCAAGAGACCCAGTACTTC
TRBJ2-1,NA,NA,TRBV29-1,CSVELEYNEQFF,TGCAGCGTTGAATTGGAGTACAATGAGCAGTTCTTC
TRBJ1-6,NA,NA,TRBV19,CASSIEQVETPLHF,TGTGCCAGTAGTATAGAACAGGTGGAGACACCCCTCCACTTT
TRBJ2-7,NA,NA,TRBV10-3,CAIGGTEYEQYF,TGTGCCATCGGCGGGACAGAATACGAGCAGTACTTC
TRBJ1-3,NA,NA,TRBV11-2,CASSRRGERNTIYF,TGTGCCAGCAGCCGCAGGGGCGAAAGAAACACCATATATTTT
TRBJ2-7,NA,TRBD1,TRBV15,CATSRGTGAEQYF,TGTGCCACCAGCAGAGGGACAGGGGCAGAGCAGTACTTC
TRBJ2-7,NA,NA,TRBV4-1,CASSQMTGSEQYF,TGCGCCAGCAGCCAAATGACAGGCAGCGAGCAGTACTTC
TRBJ2-7,few,NA,TRBV2,CASSGGRIGYEQYF,TGTGCCAGCAGTGGCGGCAGAATTGGCTACGAGCAGTACTTC
TRBJ2-5,few,TRBD2,TRBV5-1,CASSLVPSGTQETQYF,TGCGCCAGCAGCTTGGTGCCTAGCGGGACCCAAGAGACCCAGTACTTC
TRBJ2-1,few,TRBD1,TRBV6-5,CASRSPGQYNEQFF,TGTGCCAGCAGATCCCCGGGACAGTACAATGAGCAGTTCTTC
TRBJ2-3,NA,TRBD1,TRBV5-1,CASSVRQGGQDTQYF,TGCGCCAGCAGCGTGCGACAGGGGGGACAAGATACGCAGTATTTT
TRBJ2-6,NA,TRBD1,TRBV19,CASSNVGTGSLEGANVLTF,TGTGCCAGCTCAAATGTTGGGACAGGCTCCCTGGAAGGGGCCAACGTCCTGACTTTC
TRBJ1-5,NA,TRBD1,TRBV29-1,CSTGQGDQPQHF,TGCAGCACTGGACAGGGCGATCAGCCCCAGCATTTT
TRBJ2-1,NA,NA,TRBV18,CASSPRWGQIGNEQFF,TGTGCCAGCTCACCACGGTGGGGGCAGATTGGCAATGAGCAGTTCTTC
TRBJ2-7,NA,TRBD2,TRBV19,CASSMGLAETYEQYF,TGTGCCAGTAGTATGGGTCTAGCGGAGACCTACGAGCAGTACTTC
TRBJ2-3,NA,TRBD2,TRBV7-9,CASSRSGSGDTQYF,TGTGCCAGCAGCCGTAGCGGGAGCGGAGATACGCAGTATTTT
TRBJ2-1,few,TRBD2,TRBV19,CASSETSGDNNEQFF,TGTGCCAGTAGTGAGACTAGCGGGGACAACAATGAGCAGTTCTTC
TRBJ1-1,NA,TRBD1,TRBV18,CASSPWDRGLNTEAFF,TGTGCCAGCTCACCCTGGGACAGGGGGCTGAACACTGAAGCTTTCTTT
TRBJ1-4,NA,TRBD1,TRBV4-1,CASSQEFRTGEGEWIEKLFF,TGCGCCAGCAGCCAAGAGTTCCGGACAGGGGAAGGGGAATGGATTGAAAAACTGTTTTTT
TRBJ1-2,NA,TRBD1,TRBV7-9,CASSYGQAYGYTF,TGTGCCAGCAGCTATGGACAGGCATATGGGTACACCTTC
TRBJ1-4,NA,TRBD1,TRBV27,CASRTGEWEKLFF,TGTGCCAGCAGGACAGGGGAATGGGAAAAACTGTTTTTT
TRBJ2-7,NA,NA,TRBV6-5,CASSLGGINYEQYF,TGTGCCAGCAGCCTCGGAGGCATCAACTACGAGCAGTACTTC
TRBJ2-3,NA,TRBD1,TRBV5-1,CASSSGQGARDTQYF,TGCGCCAGCAGCTCCGGACAGGGGGCGAGAGATACGCAGTATTTT
TRBJ2-7,NA,NA,TRBV5-4,CASSLEVGSSYEQYF,TGTGCCAGCAGCTTGGAGGTGGGGAGCTCCTACGAGCAGTACTTC
TRBJ1-6,few,TRBD1,TRBV7-9,CAAHRGTYNSPLHF,TGTGCCGCTCACAGGGGCACCTATAATTCACCCCTCCACTTT
TRBJ1-6,NA,TRBD1,TRBV14,CASRRTGRAFWNSPLHF,TGTGCCAGCAGGCGGACAGGGAGGGCCTTTTGGAATTCACCCCTCCACTTT
TRBJ2-7,NA,NA,TRBV5-1,CASSLEQGENEQYF,TGCGCCAGCAGCTTGGAACAGGGAGAGAACGAGCAGTACTTC
TRBJ2-7,few,NA,TRBV19,CASSKTGLAYEQYF,TGTGCCAGTAGTAAAACAGGGCTTGCCTACGAGCAGTACTTC
TRBJ1-1,NA,NA,TRBV6-6,CASSYQGGNTEAFF,TGTGCCAGCAGTTACCAGGGAGGGAACACTGAAGCTTTCTTT
TRBJ1-1,NA,NA,TRBV2,CASTVSVGTEAFF,TGTGCCAGCACTGTGAGCGTAGGCACTGAAGCTTTCTTT
TRBJ2-6,few,NA,TRBV6-5,CASSYSRVTGANVLTF,TGTGCCAGCAGTTACTCGAGAGTAACTGGGGCCAACGTCCTGACTTTC
TRBJ1-4,few,TRBD1,TRBV6-5,CASCGTGTAEKLFF,TGTGCCAGCTGCGGAACCGGGACAGCTGAAAAACTGTTTTTT
TRBJ2-7,NA,NA,TRBV19,CASSRQESSYEQYF,TGTGCCAGTAGCCGACAGGAGAGCTCCTACGAGCAGTACTTC
TRBJ1-2,few,NA,TRBV6-5,CASSEERRPGYTF,TGTGCCAGCAGTGAAGAACGCAGGCCTGGCTACACCTTC
TRBJ2-7,NA,TRBD1,TRBV5-4,CASSLTPDRAALEQYF,TGTGCCAGCAGCTTGACGCCGGACAGGGCCGCCCTCGAGCAGTACTTC
TRBJ1-5,NA,TRBD1,TRBV19,CASSIQPGQNQPQHF,TGTGCCAGTAGTATCCAGCCGGGACAGAATCAGCCCCAGCATTTT
TRBJ2-1,NA,TRBD1,TRBV5-1,CASSLAGTVSYNEQFF,TGCGCCAGCAGCTTGGCCGGGACAGTGTCTTACAATGAGCAGTTCTTC
TRBJ2-5,NA,TRBD1,TRBV6-5,CASSWGQGLQETQYF,TGTGCCAGCAGTTGGGGACAGGGCCTCCAAGAGACCCAGTACTTC
TRBJ2-2,few,TRBD1,TRBV7-8,CASSPRDREQGTGELFF,TGTGCCAGCAGCCCGAGGGACAGGGAACAGGGCACCGGGGAGCTGTTTTTT
TRBJ2-2,NA,TRBD1,TRBV5-8,CASSRDRDPAGELFF,TGTGCCAGCAGCCGGGACAGGGACCCCGCCGGGGAGCTGTTTTTT
TRBJ2-5,NA,TRBD2,TRBV14,CASSQHGLAGGETQYF,TGTGCCAGCAGCCAGCATGGACTAGCGGGAGGAGAGACCCAGTACTTC
TRBJ2-4,NA,NA,TRBV5-1,CASSPSRRRWNIQYF,TGCGCCAGCAGCCCATCCCGCAGGAGGTGGAACATTCAGTACTTC
TRBJ1-1,few,NA,TRBV5-6,CASSWDMNTEAFF,TGTGCCAGCAGCTGGGACATGAACACTGAAGCTTTCTTT